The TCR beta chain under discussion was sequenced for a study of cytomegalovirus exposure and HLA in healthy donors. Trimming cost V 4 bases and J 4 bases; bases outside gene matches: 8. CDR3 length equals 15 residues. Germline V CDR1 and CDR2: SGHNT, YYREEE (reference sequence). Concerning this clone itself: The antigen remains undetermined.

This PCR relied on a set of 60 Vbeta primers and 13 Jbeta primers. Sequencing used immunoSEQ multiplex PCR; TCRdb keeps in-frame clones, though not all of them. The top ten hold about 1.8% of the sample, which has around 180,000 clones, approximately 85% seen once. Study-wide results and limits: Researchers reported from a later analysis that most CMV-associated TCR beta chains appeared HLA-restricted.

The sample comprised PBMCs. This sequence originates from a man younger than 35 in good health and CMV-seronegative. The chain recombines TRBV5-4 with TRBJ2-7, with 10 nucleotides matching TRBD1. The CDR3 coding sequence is TGTGCCAGCAGCCCAACCTGGGACAGGGGTTACGAGCAGTACTTC. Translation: CASSPTWDRGYEQYF.